Given below is one TCR beta chain in context. Its antigen is still unknown. This specimen comes from a study of T cell responses to AZD1222 COVID-19 vaccine. Study summary: Investigators merged groups given second doses at roughly 4 or roughly 12 weeks. Study-wide findings and caveats: None of the repertoires were sampled until the peak T cell response had passed. Vaccine-associated CD4 TCRs ranged over spike, dominating at 160-218 and 743-854.

Measured with immunoSEQ multiplex PCR; TCRdb has only the in-frame clones, and not every one. The sample consists of 150,000 or so clones, approximately 92% of them appearing once. Here the sequenced sample was peripheral blood, taken on day 0 of AZD1222 vaccination. This receptor was identified in an adult in good health.

CDR3 amino acids: CASSQEGGQGAWSPLHF. CDR3 in DNA: TGCGCCAGCAGCCAAGAGGGGGGACAGGGGGCATGGTCACCCCTCCACTTT. This rearrangement joins TRBV4-3 to TRBJ1-6; 12 nucleotides agree with TRBD1. Germline loops: CDR1 LGHNA, CDR2 YSLEER. There are 17 residues in the CDR3. J gave up 10 bases and V 0 bases, and 7 bases lay outside the gene matches.